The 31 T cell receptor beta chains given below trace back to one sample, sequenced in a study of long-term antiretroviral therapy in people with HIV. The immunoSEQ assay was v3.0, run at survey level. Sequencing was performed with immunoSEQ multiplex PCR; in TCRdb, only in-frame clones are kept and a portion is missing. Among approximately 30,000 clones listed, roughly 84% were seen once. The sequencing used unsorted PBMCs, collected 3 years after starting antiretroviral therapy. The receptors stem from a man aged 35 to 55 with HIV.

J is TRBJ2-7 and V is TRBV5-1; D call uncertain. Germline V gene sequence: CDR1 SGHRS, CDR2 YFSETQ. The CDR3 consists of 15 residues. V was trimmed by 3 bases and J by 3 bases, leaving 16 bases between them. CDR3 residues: CASSSDPTRLYEQYF. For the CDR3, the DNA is TGCGCCAGCAGCTCCGACCCCACAAGGCTCTACGAGCAGTACTTC.

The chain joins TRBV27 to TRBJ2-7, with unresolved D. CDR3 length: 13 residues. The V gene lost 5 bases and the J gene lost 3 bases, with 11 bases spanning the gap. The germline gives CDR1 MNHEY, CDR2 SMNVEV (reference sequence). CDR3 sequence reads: CASSPWSSYEQYF. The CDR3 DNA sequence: TGTGCCAGCAGTCCATGGTCCAGCTACGAGCAGTACTTC.

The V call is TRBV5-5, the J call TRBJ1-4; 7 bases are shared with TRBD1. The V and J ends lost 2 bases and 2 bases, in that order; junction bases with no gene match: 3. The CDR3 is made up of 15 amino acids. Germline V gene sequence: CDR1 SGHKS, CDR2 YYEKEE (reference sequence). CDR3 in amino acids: CASSFEGATNEKLFF. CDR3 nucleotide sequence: TGTGCCAGCAGCTTCGAGGGGGCTACTAATGAAAAACTGTTTTTT.

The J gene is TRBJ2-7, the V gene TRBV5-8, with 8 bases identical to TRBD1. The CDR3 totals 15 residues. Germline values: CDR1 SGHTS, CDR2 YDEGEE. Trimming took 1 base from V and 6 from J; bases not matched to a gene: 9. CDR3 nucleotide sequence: TGTGCCAGCAGCTTGTTACAGGGGGGATTCCGCGAGCAGTACTTC. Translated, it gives CASSLLQGGFREQYF.

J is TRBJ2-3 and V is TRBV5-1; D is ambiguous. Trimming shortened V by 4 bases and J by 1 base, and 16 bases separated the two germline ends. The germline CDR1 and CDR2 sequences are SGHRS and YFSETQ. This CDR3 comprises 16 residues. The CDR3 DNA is TGCGCCAGCAGCCCCAGTCCGGAACACGGCACAGATACGCAGTATTTT. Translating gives CASSPSPEHGTDTQYF.

CDR3 in DNA: TGCAGCGTTGACGCGCAGGGCAACACTGAAGCTTTCTTT. Its protein product is CSVDAQGNTEAFF. The genes are TRBV29-1 and TRBJ1-1; tentative D call: TRBD1 (5 bases). CDR1 and CDR2 (germline): SQVTM, ANQGSEA. The CDR3 loop spans 13 amino acids. V lost 3 bases and J lost 2, with 10 bases in between.

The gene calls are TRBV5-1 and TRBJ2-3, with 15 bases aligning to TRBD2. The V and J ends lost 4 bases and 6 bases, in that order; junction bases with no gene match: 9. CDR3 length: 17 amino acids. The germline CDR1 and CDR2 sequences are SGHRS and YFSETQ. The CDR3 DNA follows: TGCGCCAGCAGCCCAGGACTAGCGGGAGGGCCGGGGGATACGCAGTATTTT. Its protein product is CASSPGLAGGPGDTQYF.

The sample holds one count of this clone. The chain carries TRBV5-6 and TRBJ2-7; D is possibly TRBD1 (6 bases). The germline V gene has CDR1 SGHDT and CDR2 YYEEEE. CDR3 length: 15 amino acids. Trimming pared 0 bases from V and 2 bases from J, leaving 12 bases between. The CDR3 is CASSLVQGPPYEQYF. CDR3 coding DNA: TGTGCCAGCAGCTTGGTACAGGGCCCGCCCTACGAGCAGTACTTC.

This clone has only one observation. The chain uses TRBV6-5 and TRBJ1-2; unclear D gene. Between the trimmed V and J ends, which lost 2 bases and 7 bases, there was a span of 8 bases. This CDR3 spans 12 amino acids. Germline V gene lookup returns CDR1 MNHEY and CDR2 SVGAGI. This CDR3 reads CASSYMGGGYTF. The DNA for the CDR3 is TGTGCCAGCAGTTACATGGGCGGTGGCTACACCTTC.

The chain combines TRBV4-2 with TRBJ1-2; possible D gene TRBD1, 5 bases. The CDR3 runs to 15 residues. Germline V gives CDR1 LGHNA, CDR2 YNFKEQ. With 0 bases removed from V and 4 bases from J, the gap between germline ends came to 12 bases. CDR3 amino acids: CASSQDLLTAYGYTF. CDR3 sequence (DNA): TGTGCCAGCAGCCAAGATCTGCTGACAGCCTATGGCTACACCTTC.

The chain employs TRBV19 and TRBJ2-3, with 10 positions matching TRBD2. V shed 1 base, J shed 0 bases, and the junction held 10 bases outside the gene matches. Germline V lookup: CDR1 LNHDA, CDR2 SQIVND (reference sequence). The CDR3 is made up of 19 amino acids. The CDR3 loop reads CASSIAHGLAVTSTDTQYF. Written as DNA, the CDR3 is TGTGCCAGTAGTATAGCCCATGGACTAGCGGTGACTAGCACAGATACGCAGTATTTT.

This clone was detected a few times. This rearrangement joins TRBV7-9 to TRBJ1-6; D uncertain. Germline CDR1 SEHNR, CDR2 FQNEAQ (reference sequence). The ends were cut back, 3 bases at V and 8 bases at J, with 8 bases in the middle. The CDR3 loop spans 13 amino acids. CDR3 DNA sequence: TGTGCCAGCAGCTTGGACGGCGATTCACCCCTCCACTTT. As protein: CASSLDGDSPLHF. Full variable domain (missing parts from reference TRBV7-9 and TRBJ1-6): DTGVSQNPRHKITKRGQNVTFRCDPISEHNRLYWYRQTLGQGPEFLTYFQNEAQLEKSRLLSDRFSAERPKGSFSTLEIQRTEQGDSAMYLCASSLDGDSPLHFGNGTRLTVT.

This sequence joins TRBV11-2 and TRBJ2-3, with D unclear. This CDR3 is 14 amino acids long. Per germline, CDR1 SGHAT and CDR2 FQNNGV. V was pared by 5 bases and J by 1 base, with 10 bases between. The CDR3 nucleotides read TGTGCCAGCAGCAACGGCCAACGCACAGATACGCAGTATTTT. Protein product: CASSNGQRTDTQYF.

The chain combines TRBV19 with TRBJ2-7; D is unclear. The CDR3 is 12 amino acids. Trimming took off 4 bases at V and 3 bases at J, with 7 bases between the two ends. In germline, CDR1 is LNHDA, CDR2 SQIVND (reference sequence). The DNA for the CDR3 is TGTGCCAGTAGTAGCGATATCTACGAGCAGTACTTC. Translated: CASSSDIYEQYF.

CDR3 loop: CASSEVYQMNTEAFF. CDR3 bases: TGTGCCAGCAGTGAAGTTTACCAAATGAACACTGAAGCTTTCTTT. The rearrangement uses TRBV6-1 and TRBJ1-1, with D unresolved. V dropped 1 base and J dropped 0 bases, with 9 bases sitting between them. CDR1 and CDR2 (germline): MNHNS, SASEGT. The length of the CDR3 is 15 residues.

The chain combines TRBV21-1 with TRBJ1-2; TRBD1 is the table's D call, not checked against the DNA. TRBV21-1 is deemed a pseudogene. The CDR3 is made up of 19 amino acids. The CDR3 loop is CASSKAGTGAFFFTYGYTF. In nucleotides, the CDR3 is TGTGCCAGCAGCAAAGCGGGGACAGGGGCCTTTTTCTTTACCTATGGCTACACCTTC.

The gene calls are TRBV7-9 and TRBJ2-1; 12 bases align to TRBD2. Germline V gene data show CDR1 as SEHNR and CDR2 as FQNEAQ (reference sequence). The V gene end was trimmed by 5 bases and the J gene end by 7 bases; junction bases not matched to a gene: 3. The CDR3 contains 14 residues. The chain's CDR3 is CASSAGTSGNEQFF. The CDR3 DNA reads TGTGCCAGCAGCGCCGGGACTAGCGGGAATGAGCAGTTCTTC.

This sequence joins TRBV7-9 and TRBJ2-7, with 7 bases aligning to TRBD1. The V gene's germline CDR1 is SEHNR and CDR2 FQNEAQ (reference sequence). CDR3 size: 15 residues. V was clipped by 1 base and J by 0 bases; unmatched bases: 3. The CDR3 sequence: CASSLEGGGSYEQYF. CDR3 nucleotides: TGTGCCAGCAGCTTAGAAGGGGGCGGCTCCTACGAGCAGTACTTC.

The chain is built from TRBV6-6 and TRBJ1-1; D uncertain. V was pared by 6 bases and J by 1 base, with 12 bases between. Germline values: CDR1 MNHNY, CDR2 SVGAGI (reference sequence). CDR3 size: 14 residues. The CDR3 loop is CASRLERANTEAFF. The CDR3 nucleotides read TGTGCCAGCAGGCTAGAGCGAGCGAACACTGAAGCTTTCTTT.

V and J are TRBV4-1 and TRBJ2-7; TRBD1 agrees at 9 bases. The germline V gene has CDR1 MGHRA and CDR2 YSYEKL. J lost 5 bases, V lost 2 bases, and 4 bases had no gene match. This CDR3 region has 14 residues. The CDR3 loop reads CASSQQQGANEQYF. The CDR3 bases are TGCGCCAGCAGCCAACAACAGGGGGCCAACGAGCAGTACTTC.

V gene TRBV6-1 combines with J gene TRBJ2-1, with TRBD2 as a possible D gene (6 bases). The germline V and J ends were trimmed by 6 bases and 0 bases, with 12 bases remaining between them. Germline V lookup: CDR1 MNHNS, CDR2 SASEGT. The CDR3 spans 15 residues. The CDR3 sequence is CASRILALSYNEQFF. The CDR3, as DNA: TGTGCCAGCAGGATCCTAGCGCTCTCCTACAATGAGCAGTTCTTC.

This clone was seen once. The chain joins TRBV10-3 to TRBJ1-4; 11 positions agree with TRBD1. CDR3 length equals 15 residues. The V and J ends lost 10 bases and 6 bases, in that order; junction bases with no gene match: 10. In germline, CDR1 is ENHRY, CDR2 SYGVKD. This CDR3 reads CATRTGGGEDEKLFF. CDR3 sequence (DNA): TGTGCCACCCGGACAGGGGGCGGAGAGGATGAAAAACTGTTTTTT.

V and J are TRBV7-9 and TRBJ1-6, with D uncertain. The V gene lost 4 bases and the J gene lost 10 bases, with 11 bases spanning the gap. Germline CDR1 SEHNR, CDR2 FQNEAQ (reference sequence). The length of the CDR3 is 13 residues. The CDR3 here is CASSSQLGSPLHF. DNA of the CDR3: TGTGCCAGCAGCTCCCAGCTGGGGTCACCCCTCCACTTT.

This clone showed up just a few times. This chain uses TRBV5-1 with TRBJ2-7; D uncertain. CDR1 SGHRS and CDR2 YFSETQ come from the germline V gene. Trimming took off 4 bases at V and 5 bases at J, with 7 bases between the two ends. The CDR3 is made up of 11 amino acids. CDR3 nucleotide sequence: TGCGCCAGCAGCGAACACGACGAGCAGTACTTC. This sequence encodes CASSEHDEQYF.

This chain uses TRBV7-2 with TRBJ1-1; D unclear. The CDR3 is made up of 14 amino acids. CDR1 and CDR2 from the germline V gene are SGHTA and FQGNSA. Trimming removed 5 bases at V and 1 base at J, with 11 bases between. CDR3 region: CASSADPRNTEAFF. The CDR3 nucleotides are TGTGCCAGCAGCGCCGACCCGCGGAACACTGAAGCTTTCTTT.

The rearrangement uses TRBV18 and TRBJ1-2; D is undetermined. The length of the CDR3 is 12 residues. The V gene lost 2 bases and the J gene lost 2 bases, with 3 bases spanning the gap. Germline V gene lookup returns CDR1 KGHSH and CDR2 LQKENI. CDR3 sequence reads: CASSPGNYGYTF. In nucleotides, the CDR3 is TGTGCCAGCTCACCAGGGAACTATGGCTACACCTTC. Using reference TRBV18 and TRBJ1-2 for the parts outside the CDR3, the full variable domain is NAGVMQNPRHLVRRRGQEARLRCSPMKGHSHVYWYRQLPEEGLKFMVYLQKENIIDESGMPKERFSAEFPKEGPSILRIQQVVRGDSAAYFCASSPGNYGYTFGSGTRLTVV.

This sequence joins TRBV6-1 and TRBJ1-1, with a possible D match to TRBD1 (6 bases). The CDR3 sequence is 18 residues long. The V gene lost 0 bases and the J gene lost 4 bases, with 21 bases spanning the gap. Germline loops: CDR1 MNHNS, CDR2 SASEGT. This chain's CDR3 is CASSEALLGGAFGTEAFF. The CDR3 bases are TGTGCCAGCAGTGAAGCGCTTCTCGGGGGCGCGTTCGGCACTGAAGCTTTCTTT.

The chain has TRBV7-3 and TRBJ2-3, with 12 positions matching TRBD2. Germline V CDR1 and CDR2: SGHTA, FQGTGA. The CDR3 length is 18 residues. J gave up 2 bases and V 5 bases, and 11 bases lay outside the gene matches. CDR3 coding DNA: TGTGCCAGCAGCAGAACCGCACGGACTAGCGGGGTCACAGATACGCAGTATTTT. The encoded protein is CASSRTARTSGVTDTQYF.

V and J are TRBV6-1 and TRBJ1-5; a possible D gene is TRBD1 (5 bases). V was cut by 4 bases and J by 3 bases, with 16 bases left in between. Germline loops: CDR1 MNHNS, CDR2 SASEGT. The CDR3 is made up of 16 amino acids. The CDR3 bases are TGTGCCAGCAGTGGAAAGGGGAACGGAGTCAATCAGCCCCAGCATTTT. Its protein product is CASSGKGNGVNQPQHF.

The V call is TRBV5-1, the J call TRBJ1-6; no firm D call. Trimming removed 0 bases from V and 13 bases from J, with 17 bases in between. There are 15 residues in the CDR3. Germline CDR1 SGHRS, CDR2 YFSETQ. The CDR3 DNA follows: TGCGCCAGCAGCTTGGCGCCAACCCTGGATGTGCCCCTCCACTTT. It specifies CASSLAPTLDVPLHF. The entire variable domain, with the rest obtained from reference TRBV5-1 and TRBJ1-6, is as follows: KAGVTQTPRYLIKTRGQQVTLSCSPISGHRSVSWYQQTPGQGLQFLFEYFSETQRNKGNFPGRFSGRQFSNSRSEMNVSTLELGDSALYLCASSLAPTLDVPLHFGNGTRLTVT.

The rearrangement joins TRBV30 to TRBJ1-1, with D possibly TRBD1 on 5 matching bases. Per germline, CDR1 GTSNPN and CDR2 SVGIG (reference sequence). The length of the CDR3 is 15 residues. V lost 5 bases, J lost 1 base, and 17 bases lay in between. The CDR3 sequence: CAWAHSPRENTEAFF. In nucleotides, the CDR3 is TGTGCCTGGGCCCATTCCCCCAGGGAGAACACTGAAGCTTTCTTT.